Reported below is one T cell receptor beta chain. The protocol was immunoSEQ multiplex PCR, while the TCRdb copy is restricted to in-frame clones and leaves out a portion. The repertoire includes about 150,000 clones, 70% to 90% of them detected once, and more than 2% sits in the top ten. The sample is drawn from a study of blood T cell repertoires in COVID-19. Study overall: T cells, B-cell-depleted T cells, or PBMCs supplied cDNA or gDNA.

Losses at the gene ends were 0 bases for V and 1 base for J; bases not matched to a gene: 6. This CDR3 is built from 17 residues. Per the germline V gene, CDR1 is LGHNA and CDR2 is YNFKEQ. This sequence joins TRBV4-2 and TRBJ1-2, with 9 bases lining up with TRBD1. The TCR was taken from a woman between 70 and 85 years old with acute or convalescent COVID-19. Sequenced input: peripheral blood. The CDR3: CASSQDLAGQGNYGYTF. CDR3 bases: TGTGCCAGCAGCCAAGATCTGGCGGGACAGGGTAACTATGGCTACACCTTC.